This T cell receptor (beta chain) was obtained from a study of shared clonotypes between healthy human individuals. At the level of the study: Three CD4 naive, three CD4 memory, two CD8 naive and one CD8 memory plate were used per donor.

The method was immunoSEQ multiplex PCR; TCRdb's version includes in-frame clones alone and lacks a portion of them. Altogether about 1.4 million clones are present, over 95% being singletons, with the ten largest covering about 1%. This clone showed up just once. Its matching antigen is unknown. Study outcomes and limitations: The authors sampled blood alone, and tissue repertoires likely differ.

Trimming cost V 4 bases and J 0 bases, with 10 bases left between them. CDR1 SQVTM and CDR2 ANQGSEA come from the germline V gene. CDR3 length equals 13 residues. A CD45RA+ naive subset and a CD45RA-negative memory subset were split from CD4+ cells. The material sequenced was naive CD4+ T cells sorted from blood. The subset: CD45RA+ positively selected. The J gene is TRBJ2-7, the V gene TRBV29-1; no firm D call. The sequence derives from a man in his thirties or forties in good health. CDR3 sequence: CSVVWEYSYEQYF. DNA for the CDR3: TGCAGCGTTGTTTGGGAATACTCCTACGAGCAGTACTTC.